Shown below are 23 T cell receptor beta chains from a single sample sequenced in a study of CD8+ T cells in alopecia areata. RNA, once extracted, was reverse transcribed into cDNA for use as the sequencing template. Profiling relied on immunoSEQ multiplex PCR, and the TCRdb table lists in-frame clones only, not all of them. The repertoire holds around 250,000 clones, with around 67% as singletons. The input for sequencing was CD4+ T cells sorted from blood, taken at week 0. The receptor set was obtained from a human donor with alopecia areata.

V gene TRBV5-4 combines with J gene TRBJ2-1; tentatively, D is TRBD1 (5 bases). V lost 4 bases, J lost 6 bases, and 11 bases lay in between. The CDR3 is 13 amino acids. From germline, CDR1 is SGHNT and CDR2 YYREEE (reference sequence). As DNA, the CDR3 is TGTGCCAGCAGCCCTAAGGGGCCCAATGAGCAGTTCTTC. This translates into CASSPKGPNEQFF.

This clone has only a few counts. The gene calls are TRBV30 and TRBJ2-7; 7 nucleotides agree with TRBD2. This CDR3 comprises 13 residues. The germline CDR1 and CDR2 sequences are GTSNPN and SVGIG (reference sequence). Unmatched junction bases numbered 6, after V lost 6 bases and J lost 1 base. The CDR3 nucleotides read TGTGCCTGCCCCCGAGCGGGGTCCTACGAGCAGTACTTC. Translated, it gives CACPRAGSYEQYF.

The J gene is TRBJ2-3, the V gene TRBV19; D gene unclear. The V and J ends lost 4 bases and 1 base respectively, with 3 bases between them. The CDR3 is made up of 12 amino acids. Germline V gene lookup returns CDR1 LNHDA and CDR2 SQIVND (reference sequence). CDR3 loop: CASSKGTDTQYF. In DNA, the CDR3 is TGTGCCAGTAGTAAGGGCACAGATACGCAGTATTTT. The whole variable domain, filled in from reference TRBV19 and TRBJ2-3, reads DGGITQSPKYLFRKEGQNVTLSCEQNLNHDAMYWYRQDPGQGLRLIYYSQIVNDFQKGDIAEGYSVSREKKESFPLTVTSAQKNPTAFYLCASSKGTDTQYFGPGTRLTVL.

The rearrangement links TRBV11-2 to TRBJ1-2, with TRBD1 as a possible D gene (5 bases). Between the trimmed V and J ends, which lost 1 base and 2 bases, there was a span of 8 bases. Germline V gives CDR1 SGHAT, CDR2 FQNNGV. The CDR3 contains 14 residues. For the CDR3, the DNA is TGTGCCAGCAGCTTAGGGGGCAGAAACTATGGCTACACCTTC. This encodes CASSLGGRNYGYTF.

This clone was observed a few times. This chain joins TRBV5-4 and TRBJ2-1; D perhaps matches TRBD2 (6 bases). With 2 bases removed from V and 5 bases from J, the gap between germline ends came to 14 bases. Germline CDR1 SGHNT, CDR2 YYREEE (reference sequence). The CDR3 loop spans 15 amino acids. In DNA form, the CDR3 reads TGTGCCAGCAGCTTTGGATGGGGGGAACACAATGAGCAGTTCTTC. The encoded protein is CASSFGWGEHNEQFF.

The chain is built from TRBV5-1 and TRBJ2-2; 8 bases match TRBD1. The ends lost 0 bases at V and 0 bases at J; junction bases unmatched: 7. Germline V lookup: CDR1 SGHRS, CDR2 YFSETQ. This CDR3 comprises 18 residues. The CDR3 is CASSLGQGTGPNTGELFF. The CDR3 bases are TGCGCCAGCAGCTTGGGACAGGGGACAGGTCCGAACACCGGGGAGCTGTTTTTT.

V is TRBV30 and J is TRBJ1-4, with a weak D call TRBD1 (5 bases). In germline, CDR1 is GTSNPN, CDR2 SVGIG (reference sequence). The CDR3 totals 12 residues. CDR3 DNA: TGTGCGGCCAGGGTAGCGAGGGAAAAACTGTTTTTT. This encodes CAARVAREKLFF.

This clone appeared a few times. This chain links TRBV15 with TRBJ2-5, with TRBD2 matching over 11 bases. This CDR3 is 15 amino acids long. The ends lost 5 bases at V and 5 bases at J; junction bases unmatched: 7. The germline gives CDR1 LNHNV, CDR2 YYDKDF (reference sequence). The CDR3 protein is CATSPRTSGWETQYF. The DNA of the CDR3 is TGTGCCACCAGCCCCCGGACTAGCGGGTGGGAGACCCAGTACTTC.

A remark on this clone: A read error may produce the germline difference seen at one junction end. CDR3 region: CAGRRGTGHNEQFF. The CDR3 region has the DNA TGCGCCGGCAGAAGGGGGACAGGCCACAATGAGCAGTTCTTC. The rearrangement uses TRBV23-1 and TRBJ2-1; 8 bases align to TRBD1. TRBV23-1 is reported as an ORF; its role is uncertain. The CDR3 sequence is 14 residues long.

This clone has a handful of counts. The CDR3 spells CSVRTGKAYEQYF. CDR3 bases: TGCAGCGTACGGACAGGGAAAGCCTACGAGCAGTACTTC. The chain links TRBV29-1 to TRBJ2-7; 8 bases map to TRBD1. The V segment lost 6 bases and the J segment 2 bases; nucleotides outside the gene matches: 6. Looked up from germline, CDR1 is SQVTM and CDR2 is ANQGSEA. The CDR3 loop spans 13 amino acids.

The rearrangement uses TRBV13 and TRBJ2-7, with D unclear. This CDR3 contains 14 residues. Per germline, CDR1 PRHDT and CDR2 FYEKMQ (reference sequence). Trimming stripped 4 bases from V and 2 bases from J, with 12 bases between. DNA of the CDR3: TGTGCCAGCAGCTCGGACGGTATTCCCTACGAGCAGTACTTC. It specifies CASSSDGIPYEQYF.

This clone was detected only once. The gene calls are TRBV2 and TRBJ2-5; 9 positions agree with TRBD2. This CDR3 region has 13 residues. The germline gives CDR1 SNHLY, CDR2 FYNNEI. The J segment lost 4 bases and the V segment lost 8 bases, leaving 5 bases of the junction unmatched. This CDR3 reads CASQRGARETQYF. The CDR3 DNA follows: TGTGCCAGCCAGCGGGGGGCTAGAGAGACCCAGTACTTC.

The chain uses TRBV5-6 and TRBJ1-6; D not resolved. CDR1 and CDR2 from the germline V gene are SGHDT and YYEEEE. This CDR3 contains 13 residues. Trimming shortened V by 7 bases and J by 8 bases, and 13 bases separated the two germline ends. The CDR3, as DNA: TGTGCCAGCGCTCGGTTGAGGGATTCACCCCTCCACTTT. Protein sequence: CASARLRDSPLHF. The full variable domain, in which reference TRBV5-6 and TRBJ1-6 provide the parts outside the CDR3, is DAGVTQSPTHLIKTRGQQVTLRCSPKSGHDTVSWYQQALGQGPQFIFQYYEEEERQRGNFPDRFSGHQFPNYSSELNVNALLLGDSALYLCASARLRDSPLHFGNGTRLTVT.

This clone was counted a few times. The rearrangement uses TRBV29-1 and TRBJ2-2; 7 nucleotides match TRBD1. The CDR3 contains 13 residues. From germline, CDR1 is SQVTM and CDR2 ANQGSEA. The V gene end was trimmed by 7 bases and the J gene end by 4 bases; junction bases not matched to a gene: 6. CDR3 in amino acids: CSAGQKGTGELFF. In DNA, the CDR3 is TGCAGCGCGGGACAGAAAGGCACCGGGGAGCTGTTTTTT.

Regarding this clone: Other DNA sequences in this sample translate to the same CDR3. The rearrangement joins TRBV29-1 to TRBJ1-2; TRBD1 matches at 8 bases. CDR3 length equals 13 residues. Germline V lookup: CDR1 SQVTM, CDR2 ANQGSEA. V lost 6 bases to trimming and J lost 0 bases; unmatched junction nucleotides: 3. CDR3 residues: CSVGTGANYGYTF. DNA of the CDR3: TGCAGCGTGGGGACAGGAGCTAACTATGGCTACACCTTC.

The table lists this clone with a few counts. The chain carries TRBV15 and TRBJ2-7; D ambiguous. Trimming left V 0 bases short and J 4 bases short, with 7 bases between. The germline CDR1 and CDR2 sequences are LNHNV and YYDKDF (reference sequence). The CDR3 has 13 amino acids. The CDR3 DNA is TGTGCCACCAGCAGAGATCCCGTTTACGAGCAGTACTTC. Its protein is CATSRDPVYEQYF.

The gene calls are TRBV10-3 and TRBJ1-4; D is perhaps TRBD1 (6 bases). From germline, CDR1 is ENHRY and CDR2 SYGVKD. CDR3 length: 13 residues. Trimming pared 0 bases from V and 11 bases from J, leaving 10 bases between. CDR3 sequence: CAISESGGIKLFF. In DNA form, the CDR3 reads TGTGCCATCAGTGAGTCAGGGGGAATCAAACTGTTTTTT.

This chain uses TRBV6-6 with TRBJ2-5, with TRBD2 matching over 7 bases. CDR1 MNHNY and CDR2 SVGAGI come from the germline V gene (reference sequence). Unmatched junction bases numbered 4, after V lost 1 base and J lost 2 bases. This CDR3 region has 15 residues. CDR3 sequence: CASSYFRDYQETQYF. The CDR3, as DNA: TGTGCCAGCAGTTACTTTCGGGACTATCAAGAGACCCAGTACTTC.

V is TRBV2 and J is TRBJ2-5; D is undetermined. V lost 6 bases, J lost 5 bases, and 13 bases lay in between. The germline gives CDR1 SNHLY, CDR2 FYNNEI. The CDR3 covers 13 residues. The CDR3 nucleotides read TGTGCCAGCAGCGAAATGGGCAGGGAGACCCAGTACTTC. Translating it yields CASSEMGRETQYF.

Comment on this clone: At one of its ends the junction is not consistent with the germline gene, which may arise from a read error. J is TRBJ2-3 and V is TRBV13; D is undetermined. The CDR3 is made up of 17 amino acids. The germline V gene has CDR1 PRHDT and CDR2 FYEKMQ (reference sequence). Here the CDR3 reads CASSVGPLYESTDTQYF. The CDR3, as DNA: TGTGCCAGCAGCGTAGGCCCGTTGTATGAAAGCACAGATACGCAGTATTTT.

This clone occurred a few times. The CDR3 bases are TGCGCCAGCAGCAACGAAGAGACCCAGTACTTC. Translation: CASSNEETQYF. V gene TRBV5-1 combines with J gene TRBJ2-5; D not certain. The CDR3 consists of 11 residues. CDR1 SGHRS and CDR2 YFSETQ come from the germline V gene. V was trimmed by 4 bases and J by 3 bases, leaving 4 bases between them.

The J gene is TRBJ2-3, the V gene TRBV4-3; 7 positions match TRBD2. V shed 3 bases, J shed 9 bases, and the junction held 3 bases outside the gene matches. Per germline, CDR1 LGHNA and CDR2 YSLEER. The CDR3 sequence is 12 residues long. The CDR3: CASSQPGGTQYF. DNA for the CDR3: TGCGCCAGCAGCCAGCCCGGGGGGACGCAGTATTTT.

J is TRBJ1-2 and V is TRBV6-6; TRBD1 aligns across 9 bases. The V gene's germline CDR1 is MNHNY and CDR2 SVGAGI (reference sequence). J gave up 4 bases and V 5 bases, and 2 bases lay outside the gene matches. The CDR3 extends over 13 amino acids. The chain's CDR3 is CASSDRGSYGYTF. CDR3 bases: TGTGCCAGCAGTGACAGGGGGTCCTATGGCTACACCTTC.